Listed below are T cell receptor beta chains from one sample, sequenced in a study of blood T cell repertoires in COVID-19. The assay was immunoSEQ multiplex PCR, and TCRdb's table has in-frame clones only and misses some. The sample carries about 170,000 clones, around 80% recorded once. Sequenced material: PBMCs or T cells enriched from blood (not recorded which). These TCRs come from a woman in her seventies in a cohort exposed to, infected with or recovered from COVID-19 (not recorded which). CDR3s include the opening cysteine and the closing phenylalanine or tryptophan. The D gene is left open where the match is weak. For some rows the clone size is stated as once, few or many, or as a class when expanded; others skip it.

j_call: TRBJ1-2; clone_size: -; v_call: TRBV19; cdr3_length: 14; d_call: TRBD1; cdr3_aa: CASEPGQGYYGYTF; cdr3_nt: TGTGCCAGTGAACCGGGACAGGGGTACTATGGCTACACCTTC
j_call: TRBJ2-7; clone_size: -; v_call: TRBV7-3; cdr3_length: 14; d_call: TRBD1; cdr3_aa: CASSVTGGSYEQYF; cdr3_nt: TGTGCCAGCAGTGTAACAGGGGGGAGCTACGAGCAGTACTTC
j_call: TRBJ1-3; clone_size: -; v_call: TRBV7-2; cdr3_length: 15; d_call: TRBD1; cdr3_aa: CASSLQGVMGNTIYF; cdr3_nt: TGTGCCAGCAGCTTACAGGGGGTAATGGGAAACACCATATATTTT
j_call: TRBJ1-1; clone_size: -; v_call: TRBV19; cdr3_length: 14; d_call: -; cdr3_aa: CASTNGRGATEAFF; cdr3_nt: TGTGCCAGTACTAATGGCCGGGGGGCGACTGAAGCTTTCTTT
j_call: TRBJ1-2; clone_size: once; v_call: TRBV2; cdr3_length: 12; d_call: -; cdr3_aa: CATTNPNYGYTF; cdr3_nt: TGTGCCACCACAAACCCCAACTATGGCTACACCTTC
j_call: TRBJ2-7; clone_size: -; v_call: TRBV5-4; cdr3_length: 13; d_call: TRBD1; cdr3_aa: CASSLVGQGEQYF; cdr3_nt: TGTGCCAGCAGCTTGGTGGGACAGGGCGAGCAGTACTTC
j_call: TRBJ2-3; clone_size: -; v_call: TRBV27; cdr3_length: 15; d_call: -; cdr3_aa: CASSFWGEATDTQYF; cdr3_nt: TGTGCCAGCAGTTTTTGGGGGGAGGCGACAGATACGCAGTATTTT
j_call: TRBJ2-3; clone_size: -; v_call: TRBV6-5; cdr3_length: 15; d_call: TRBD1; cdr3_aa: CASSTRQGRTDTQYF; cdr3_nt: TGTGCCAGTTCGACCCGACAGGGCCGAACAGATACGCAGTATTTT
j_call: TRBJ2-1; clone_size: -; v_call: TRBV7-2; cdr3_length: 17; d_call: TRBD2; cdr3_aa: CASSSIFRGLANNEQFF; cdr3_nt: TGTGCCAGCAGCTCGATTTTTCGTGGACTAGCGAACAATGAGCAGTTCTTC
j_call: TRBJ1-1; clone_size: -; v_call: TRBV6-6; cdr3_length: 12; d_call: -; cdr3_aa: CASNRMNTEAFF; cdr3_nt: TGTGCCAGCAACAGGATGAACACTGAAGCTTTCTTT
j_call: TRBJ2-5; clone_size: -; v_call: TRBV2; cdr3_length: 14; d_call: -; cdr3_aa: CASTKLRTQETQYF; cdr3_nt: TGTGCCAGCACAAAACTGAGGACTCAAGAGACCCAGTACTTC
j_call: TRBJ2-3; clone_size: -; v_call: TRBV24-1; cdr3_length: 15; d_call: TRBD1; cdr3_aa: CATSDWGQGVNTQYF; cdr3_nt: TGTGCCACCAGTGATTGGGGACAGGGGGTCAATACGCAGTATTTT
j_call: TRBJ2-3; clone_size: -; v_call: TRBV28; cdr3_length: 19; d_call: -; cdr3_aa: CASSLSPNIREHPTDTQYF; cdr3_nt: TGTGCCAGCAGTTTATCCCCCAATATCCGGGAGCACCCTACAGATACGCAGTATTTT
j_call: TRBJ1-2; clone_size: -; v_call: TRBV21-1; cdr3_length: 16; d_call: -; cdr3_aa: CASSKIVQGWHYGYTF; cdr3_nt: TGTGCCAGCAGCAAAATTGTACAGGGTTGGCACTATGGCTACACCTTC
j_call: TRBJ2-7; clone_size: few; v_call: TRBV4-1; cdr3_length: 15; d_call: TRBD2; cdr3_aa: CASSHLDREGYEQYF; cdr3_nt: TGCGCCAGCAGCCACCTAGACCGGGAGGGCTACGAGCAGTACTTC
j_call: TRBJ1-4; clone_size: -; v_call: TRBV5-1; cdr3_length: 14; d_call: -; cdr3_aa: CASSLDTSNEKLFF; cdr3_nt: TGCGCCAGCAGCTTGGACACCTCTAATGAAAAACTGTTTTTT
j_call: TRBJ2-1; clone_size: -; v_call: TRBV9; cdr3_length: 17; d_call: TRBD2; cdr3_aa: CASSVGNGRSSYNEQFF; cdr3_nt: TGTGCCAGCAGCGTAGGTAACGGGAGGAGCTCCTACAATGAGCAGTTCTTC
j_call: TRBJ1-2; clone_size: -; v_call: TRBV11-2; cdr3_length: 14; d_call: -; cdr3_aa: CASSLGPGGSGYTF; cdr3_nt: TGTGCCAGCAGCTTAGGGCCCGGGGGTTCCGGCTACACCTTC
j_call: TRBJ2-7; clone_size: -; v_call: TRBV14; cdr3_length: 14; d_call: TRBD2; cdr3_aa: CASSQGGRAWEQYF; cdr3_nt: TGTGCCAGCAGCCAGGGCGGGAGGGCCTGGGAGCAGTACTTC
j_call: TRBJ2-7; clone_size: -; v_call: TRBV18; cdr3_length: 14; d_call: TRBD1; cdr3_aa: CASSPTGATYEQYF; cdr3_nt: TGTGCCAGCTCACCCACAGGGGCCACCTACGAGCAGTACTTC
j_call: TRBJ1-1; clone_size: -; v_call: TRBV28; cdr3_length: 16; d_call: TRBD1; cdr3_aa: CASIPPWGTGSTEAFF; cdr3_nt: TGTGCCAGCATTCCCCCATGGGGGACAGGGAGCACTGAAGCTTTCTTT
j_call: TRBJ2-3; clone_size: -; v_call: TRBV18; cdr3_length: 13; d_call: -; cdr3_aa: CASSLANTDTQYF; cdr3_nt: TGTGCCAGCTCACTAGCGAACACAGATACGCAGTATTTT
j_call: TRBJ2-3; clone_size: -; v_call: TRBV7-3; cdr3_length: 14; d_call: TRBD2; cdr3_aa: CASSTGTIADTQYF; cdr3_nt: TGTGCCAGCAGCACCGGGACTATCGCCGATACGCAGTATTTT
j_call: TRBJ1-5; clone_size: -; v_call: TRBV6-1; cdr3_length: 13; d_call: -; cdr3_aa: CASRVRGNQPQHF; cdr3_nt: TGTGCCAGCCGCGTCAGGGGTAATCAGCCCCAGCATTTT
j_call: TRBJ2-7; clone_size: -; v_call: TRBV11-3; cdr3_length: 14; d_call: TRBD1; cdr3_aa: CASSFGQGWYEQYF; cdr3_nt: TGTGCCAGCAGCTTCGGACAGGGTTGGTACGAGCAGTACTTC
j_call: TRBJ2-3; clone_size: -; v_call: TRBV5-1; cdr3_length: 14; d_call: -; cdr3_aa: CASSPGILVAAQYF; cdr3_nt: TGCGCCAGCAGCCCAGGGATACTCGTCGCGGCGCAGTATTTT